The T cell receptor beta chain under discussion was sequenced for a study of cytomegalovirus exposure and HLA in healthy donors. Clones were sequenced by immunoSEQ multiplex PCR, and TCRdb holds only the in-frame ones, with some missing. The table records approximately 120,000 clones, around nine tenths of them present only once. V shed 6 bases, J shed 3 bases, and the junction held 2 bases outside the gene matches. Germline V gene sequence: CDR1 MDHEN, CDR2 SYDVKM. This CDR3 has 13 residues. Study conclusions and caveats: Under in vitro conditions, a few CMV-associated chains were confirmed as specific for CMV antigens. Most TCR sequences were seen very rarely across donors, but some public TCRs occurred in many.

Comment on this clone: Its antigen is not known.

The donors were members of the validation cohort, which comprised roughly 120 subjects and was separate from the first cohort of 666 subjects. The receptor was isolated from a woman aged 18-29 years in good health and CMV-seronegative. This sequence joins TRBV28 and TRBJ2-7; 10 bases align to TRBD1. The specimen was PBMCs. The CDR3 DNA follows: TGTGCCAGCAGGGGACAGGGGAGCTACGAGCAGTACTTC. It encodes CASRGQGSYEQYF. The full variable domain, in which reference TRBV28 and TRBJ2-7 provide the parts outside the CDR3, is DVKVTQSSRYLVKRTGEKVFLECVQDMDHENMFWYRQDPGLGLRLIYFSYDVKMKEKGDIPEGYSVSREKKERFSLILESASTNQTSMYLCASRGQGSYEQYFGPGTRLTVT.